Reported below is one T cell receptor (beta chain). Time point indicated: blood from clinic visit 5 months post-surgery; TSC patient then seizure free. The table came from immunoSEQ multiplex PCR; TCRdb's copy has only in-frame clones and leaves some out. The table records about 340,000 clones, over 90% of them present only once. The sample comes from a study of brain T cells in children with intractable seizures. Germline lookup yields CDR1 SGDLS and CDR2 YYNGEE. Trimming at V came to 4 bases and at J to 10 bases, leaving 8 bases not matched to a gene. CDR3 length: 13 residues. The sample consisted of peripheral blood, taken approximately 5 months after surgery. The receptor was isolated from a boy under two years old with tuberous sclerosis and intractable seizures. The chain joins TRBV9 to TRBJ2-1, with TRBD2 matching 7 bases. In nucleotides, the CDR3 is TGTGCCAGCAGCCCGGGGGAGGGGCCGGAGCAGTTCTTC. Protein sequence: CASSPGEGPEQFF.